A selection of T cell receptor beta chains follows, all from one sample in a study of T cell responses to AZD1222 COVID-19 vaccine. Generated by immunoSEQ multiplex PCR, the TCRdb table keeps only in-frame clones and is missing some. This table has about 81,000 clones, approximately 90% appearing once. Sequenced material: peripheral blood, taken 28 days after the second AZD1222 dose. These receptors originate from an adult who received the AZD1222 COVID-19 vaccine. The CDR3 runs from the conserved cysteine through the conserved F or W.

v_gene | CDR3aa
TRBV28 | CASSPLTGIPYEQYF
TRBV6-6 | CASSLPLGPGAKNIQYF
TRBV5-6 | CASSFPGEDYGYTF
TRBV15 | CATSSRLAGAFETQYF
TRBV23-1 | CASTKRGSGRPRYEQYF
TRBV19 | CASSTFDRGMGEQYF
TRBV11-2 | CASSLELGLNTEAFF
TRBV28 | CASSSLAGGPNEQFF
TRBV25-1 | CASSEYRGSYNEQFF
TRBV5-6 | CASSSLGTGVRTGELFF
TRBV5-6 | CASSRTGPFYEQYF
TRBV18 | CASSRARTGGIGAFF
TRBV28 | CASRTRGRETQYF
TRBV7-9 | CASSLGHPLREPQHF
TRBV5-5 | CASSLTGGDLNSPLHF
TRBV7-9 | CASSVRHRDHYEQYF
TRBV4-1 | CASSQRGAYEQYF
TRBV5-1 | CASNFFTNPGTGAEQYF
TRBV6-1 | CASSEGGSPDTQYF
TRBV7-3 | CASSKTSIAYNEQFF
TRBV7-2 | CASSFKGTGAQYF
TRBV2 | CASSQDMNTEAFF
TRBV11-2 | CASSLGYTPQNEQYF
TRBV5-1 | CASSLVGDYNEQFF
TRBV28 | CASSDEKLFF
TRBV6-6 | CASSSSGSGSDTQYF
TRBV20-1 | CSASPAGATDTGELFF
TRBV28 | CASSLPGLPETQHF
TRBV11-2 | CASSLEGVEDTEAFF
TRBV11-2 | CASIRLRAGELFF
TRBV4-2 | CASSQALFREGEQFF
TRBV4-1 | CASSHRFFATDTQYF
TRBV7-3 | CASSPSGSGNNEQFF
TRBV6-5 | CASQGSYEQYF
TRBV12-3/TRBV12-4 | CASSLGASYEQYF
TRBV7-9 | CASSLGTGMAEAFF
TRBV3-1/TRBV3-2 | CASSQSGREANF
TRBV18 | CASSPPTYNEQFF
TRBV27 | CASRRTGIDPEAFF
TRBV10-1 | CASNQGWGNQPQHF
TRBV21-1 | CASSKGRPDGQDEKLFF
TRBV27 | CASKDTGELFF
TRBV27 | CASSFRLHTEAFF